A single sample is the source of the 16 T cell receptor beta chains below, sequenced in a study of T cells in Graves' hyperthyroidism and ophthalmopathy. RNA transcripts were the template for amplifying TCR beta CDR3 regions. A set of HTBI primers served as the primers for a first-round RT-PCR of the TCR CDR3. TCRdb fed the multiplex PCR reads into MiXCR, producing one record per CDR3 protein. The sample includes roughly 350,000 distinct CDR3 sequences, about 15% of them seen just once. The specimen was blood. The receptor source for this set is a woman in her twenties or thirties with Graves' hyperthyroidism.

The chain employs TRBV28 and TRBJ2-7, with D perhaps TRBD2 (6 bases). The V gene's germline CDR1 is MDHEN and CDR2 SYDVKM. V gave up 7 bases and J gave up 4 bases, with 20 bases separating them. The CDR3 has 15 amino acids. CDR3 nucleotides: TGTGCCAGCACCACCCCGGGACTCTCCTTTTACGAGCAGTACTTC. This translates into CASTTPGLSFYEQYF.

With respect to this clonotype: A single base separates this from a much larger clone, so it may be a read error. V is TRBV6-2 or TRBV6-3 and J is TRBJ2-2, with D unclear. The CDR3 loop spans 12 amino acids. Germline V CDR1 and CDR2: MNHEY, SVGEGT. CDR3 sequence reads: CAGSYLTGELFF. Here the CDR3 DNA reads TGTGCCGGCAGTTACCTCACCGGGGAGCTGTTTTTT.

This clonotype has a count of ten or more. The rearrangement links TRBV6-1 to TRBJ1-5; possibly TRBD1 for D (6 bases). Trimming shortened V by 6 bases and J by 5 bases, and 8 bases separated the two germline ends. The germline V gene has CDR1 MNHNS and CDR2 SASEGT. CDR3 length: 12 residues. The CDR3 region has the DNA TGTGCCAGCAGAAGGGGGGATCAGCCCCAGCATTTT. Translating it yields CASRRGDQPQHF.

The chain couples TRBV15 to TRBJ2-5; D remains unclear. Looked up from germline, CDR1 is LNHNV and CDR2 is YYDKDF (reference sequence). The CDR3 totals 15 residues. V lost 0 bases and J lost 2, with 10 bases in between. The chain's CDR3 is CATSRDKTTQETQYF. The CDR3 DNA reads as TGTGCCACCAGCAGAGACAAAACGACACAAGAGACCCAGTACTTC. Variable domain in full (rest from reference TRBV15 and TRBJ2-5): DAMVIQNPRYQVTQFGKPVTLSCSQTLNHNVMYWYQQKSSQAPKLLFHYYDKDFNNEADTPDNFQSRRPNTSFCFLDIRSPGLGDTAMYLCATSRDKTTQETQYFGPGTRLLVL.

This chain joins TRBV28 and TRBJ2-4; D is undetermined. The CDR3 consists of 14 residues. The germline V gene encodes CDR1 MDHEN and CDR2 SYDVKM. Trimming pared 5 bases from V and 6 bases from J, leaving 14 bases between. DNA of the CDR3: TGTGCCAGCAGTCCCTGGGTTGGCCTAAACATTCAGTACTTC. It specifies CASSPWVGLNIQYF.

The sample holds many counts of this clonotype. This chain joins TRBV28 and TRBJ1-5; 10 bases line up with TRBD1. The CDR3 sequence is 15 residues long. The V gene end was trimmed by 5 bases and the J gene end by 6 bases; junction bases not matched to a gene: 7. Germline CDR1 and CDR2: MDHEN and SYDVKM. CDR3 DNA: TGTGCCAGCAGTCTTGGACAGGGGGTTAGTCAGCCCCAGCATTTT. Amino acids: CASSLGQGVSQPQHF. The full variable domain, in which reference TRBV28 and TRBJ1-5 provide the parts outside the CDR3, is DVKVTQSSRYLVKRTGEKVFLECVQDMDHENMFWYRQDPGLGLRLIYFSYDVKMKEKGDIPEGYSVSREKKERFSLILESASTNQTSMYLCASSLGQGVSQPQHFGDGTRLSIL.

The genes are TRBV7-3 and TRBJ2-7; perhaps TRBD1 as D (5 bases). V lost 8 bases to trimming and J lost 5 bases, with 10 bases between them. The length of the CDR3 is 11 residues. Germline CDR1 SGHTA, CDR2 FQGTGA. CDR3 amino acids: CASSAGNEQYF. CDR3 in DNA: TGTGCCAGCTCGGCAGGGAACGAGCAGTACTTC.

In this sample, this clonotype turned up many times. The V gene is TRBV7-2, the J gene TRBJ2-1, with D unclear. From germline, CDR1 is SGHTA and CDR2 FQGNSA. Trimming took off 5 bases at V and 8 bases at J, with 16 bases between the two ends. This CDR3 comprises 14 residues. The CDR3 nucleotides read TGTGCCAGCAGCCCAACGACTCTTCGAGATGAGCAGTTCTTC. This gives the protein CASSPTTLRDEQFF. Based on the CDR3 plus reference TRBV7-2 and TRBJ2-1, the full variable domain is GAGVSQSPSNKVTEKGKDVELRCDPISGHTALYWYRQSLGQGLEFLIYFQGNSAPDKSGLPSDRFSAERTGGSVSTLTIQRTQQEDSAVYLCASSPTTLRDEQFFGPGTRLTVL.

This clonotype was counted once. The junction departs from germline at one end; a sequencing error may be responsible. J is TRBJ2-5 and V is TRBV7-9, with D tentatively TRBD1 (5 bases). The CDR3 contains 14 residues. Germline CDR1 is SEHNR and CDR2 is FQNEAQ (reference sequence). CDR3 nucleotide sequence: TGTGCCAGCGGCTTGAACAGGCGATTGGAGACCCAGTACTTC. It specifies CASGLNRRLETQYF.

The chain has TRBV5-6 and TRBJ1-5; a possible D gene is TRBD1 (5 bases). Germline V CDR1 and CDR2: SGHDT, YYEEEE. The CDR3 covers 14 residues. Deletions cut 4 bases from V and 11 bases from J, with 19 bases between. The CDR3: CASSRRRRWGAQHF. CDR3 bases: TGTGCCAGCAGCAGACGCCGGCGGTGGGGGGCCCAGCATTTT.

This clonotype was detected ten times or more. The chain employs TRBV12-3 or TRBV12-4 and TRBJ2-5, with D unresolved. The CDR3 contains 12 residues. Trimming shortened V by 5 bases and J by 5 bases, and 9 bases separated the two germline ends. The CDR3 sequence: CASSSMAETQYF. Here the CDR3 DNA reads TGTGCCAGCAGTAGTATGGCGGAGACCCAGTACTTC.

J is TRBJ2-2 and V is TRBV5-4, with D uncertain. Germline CDR1 is SGHNT and CDR2 is YYREEE (reference sequence). The V gene lost 2 bases and the J gene lost 5 bases, with 10 bases spanning the gap. This CDR3 comprises 14 residues. The CDR3 spells CASSLNPATGELFF. CDR3 bases: TGTGCCAGCAGCTTAAATCCTGCGACCGGGGAGCTGTTTTTT.

This clonotype was picked up a small number of times. The chain recombines TRBV11-2 with TRBJ2-5; possible D gene TRBD1, 5 bases. The CDR3 is 15 residues long. The germline gives CDR1 SGHAT, CDR2 FQNNGV. The V end was cut by 1 base, the J end by 3 bases, with 12 bases between. In DNA, the CDR3 is TGTGCCAGCAGCTTAGGGGCAGGGATGGAAGAGACCCAGTACTTC. It specifies CASSLGAGMEETQYF. Drawing the rest from reference TRBV11-2 and TRBJ2-5, the complete variable domain is EAGVAQSPRYKIIEKRQSVAFWCNPISGHATLYWYQQILGQGPKLLIQFQNNGVVDDSQLPKDRFSAERLKGVDSTLKIQPAKLEDSAVYLCASSLGAGMEETQYFGPGTRLLVL.

This clonotype was counted ten times or more. CDR3 loop: CASKVTTAVYGYTF. Written as DNA, the CDR3 is TGTGCCAGCAAGGTCACAACGGCTGTTTATGGCTACACCTTC. The chain is built from TRBV28 and TRBJ1-2; the D is unclear. Germline V gene sequence: CDR1 MDHEN, CDR2 SYDVKM. This CDR3 comprises 14 residues. Trimming pared 7 bases from V and 5 bases from J, leaving 17 bases between.

In this sample, this clonotype turned up many times. J is TRBJ2-3 and V is TRBV11-2, with D maybe TRBD2 (6 bases). Germline lookup yields CDR1 SGHAT and CDR2 FQNNGV. The CDR3 contains 17 residues. V lost 4 bases to trimming and J lost 7 bases, with 24 bases between them. As DNA, the CDR3 is TGTGCCAGCAGCTCTGTAAAGGGAGGACCCCTAACTTATACGCAGTATTTT. It encodes CASSSVKGGPLTYTQYF.

A few counts support this clonotype. The junction departs from the called germline gene at one end, perhaps through a read error. This chain joins TRBV11-2 and TRBJ2-2; a weak D match, TRBD1 (6 bases). Germline CDR1 SGHAT, CDR2 FQNNGV. This CDR3 contains 16 residues. The CDR3 spells CASSKRGGSVTGELVF. The CDR3, as DNA: TGTGCCAGCAGCAAACGAGGGGGTAGCGTCACCGGGGAGCTGGTTTTT.